One and the same sample provided the 21 T cell receptor beta chains below, sequenced in a study of cytomegalovirus exposure and HLA in healthy donors. It was with 60 Vbeta and 13 Jbeta primers that the PCR ran. The method was immunoSEQ multiplex PCR; TCRdb's version includes in-frame clones alone and lacks a portion of them. The sample shows 45,000 to 55,000 clones, around 81% of them seen only once. What was sequenced was PBMCs. All receptors come from a man aged 25-40 years in good health and CMV-seropositive.

The chain employs TRBV19 and TRBJ2-5; 10 positions agree with TRBD2. V lost 5 bases, J lost 5 bases, and 14 bases stayed unmatched. Germline assignment: CDR1 LNHDA and CDR2 SQIVND (reference sequence). The CDR3 is 17 residues long. This CDR3 reads CASSDTSGVRLGETQYF. The CDR3 nucleotides read TGTGCCAGTAGTGATACTAGCGGGGTGAGGTTGGGGGAGACCCAGTACTTC.

In the case of this clone: Distinct nucleotide sequences in the sample also encode this CDR3. J is TRBJ2-5 and V is TRBV27, with 8 bases identical to TRBD1. V lost 5 bases, J lost 2 bases, and 7 bases stayed unmatched. Germline CDR1 and CDR2: MNHEY and SMNVEV (reference sequence). The CDR3 covers 15 residues. CDR3 region: CASSPIQGVQETQYF. The CDR3, as DNA: TGTGCCAGCAGTCCGATACAGGGGGTACAAGAGACCCAGTACTTC.

This clone turned up a few times. J is TRBJ2-7 and V is TRBV7-9; 8 positions match TRBD2. CDR3 length: 15 residues. Trimming at V came to 2 bases and at J to 2 bases, leaving 5 bases not matched to a gene. CDR1 SEHNR and CDR2 FQNEAQ come from the germline V gene (reference sequence). CDR3 sequence: CASSLYPGGPYEQYF. The CDR3 nucleotides read TGTGCCAGCAGCTTATACCCGGGGGGGCCCTACGAGCAGTACTTC.

The gene calls are TRBV7-3 and TRBJ1-1; TRBD1 agrees at 10 bases. V trimming: 4 bases; J trimming: 10 bases; junction bases outside the gene matches: 3. Germline V lookup: CDR1 SGHTA, CDR2 FQGTGA. The CDR3 sequence is 12 residues long. The CDR3 nucleotides read TGTGCCAGCAGCTCGGGACAGGGGACAGCTTTCTTT. Protein sequence: CASSSGQGTAFF.

This clone has only one observation. The chain carries TRBV9 and TRBJ2-3; 11 nucleotides match TRBD2. Germline V CDR1 and CDR2: SGDLS, YYNGEE. J gave up 2 bases and V 4 bases, and 6 bases lay outside the gene matches. This CDR3 has 16 residues. CDR3 nucleotides: TGTGCCAGCAGCCTACCACTAGCGGGGGACACAGATACGCAGTATTTT. It is translated as CASSLPLAGDTDTQYF.

The chain employs TRBV5-1 and TRBJ1-1, with D perhaps TRBD1 (5 bases). Trimming cost V 4 bases and J 1 base, with 8 bases left between them. The germline V gene has CDR1 SGHRS and CDR2 YFSETQ. This CDR3 comprises 13 residues. The CDR3 region is CASSDGQNTEAFF. The CDR3 region has the DNA TGCGCCAGCAGCGACGGACAGAACACTGAAGCTTTCTTT.

The chain joins TRBV30 to TRBJ1-2; D is ambiguous. The CDR3 spans 12 residues. Germline lookup yields CDR1 GTSNPN and CDR2 SVGIG (reference sequence). This CDR3 is CAVAELAYGYTF. The CDR3 DNA follows: TGTGCTGTAGCAGAGTTGGCCTATGGCTACACCTTC.

The rearrangement joins TRBV25-1 to TRBJ2-3, with TRBD2 matching 7 bases. CDR3 size: 15 residues. Germline assignment: CDR1 MGHDK and CDR2 SYGVNS. J gave up 2 bases and V 8 bases, and 10 bases lay outside the gene matches. CDR3 DNA: TGTGCCAGCTCCCCTCGCGGGGGAACCACAGATACGCAGTATTTT. Translating gives CASSPRGGTTDTQYF.

The rearrangement uses TRBV7-3 and TRBJ1-6; TRBD1 is a possible D gene (6 bases). The CDR3 runs 14 residues. The germline V gene has CDR1 SGHTA and CDR2 FQGTGA. Trimming left V 5 bases short and J 7 bases short, with 12 bases between. The DNA for the CDR3 is TGTGCCAGCAGCGAACAGGGTTGGAATTCACCCCTCCACTTT. Protein: CASSEQGWNSPLHF.

V is TRBV4-1 and J is TRBJ1-1, with 8 bases lining up with TRBD1. From germline, CDR1 is MGHRA and CDR2 YSYEKL. Trimming cost V 3 bases and J 4 bases; bases outside gene matches: 7. The CDR3 extends over 15 amino acids. CDR3 in DNA: TGCGCCAGCAGCCATTTTGACAGGGGTGCCACTGAAGCTTTCTTT. Protein sequence: CASSHFDRGATEAFF.

V is TRBV28 and J is TRBJ1-1; D is uncertain. Trimming took 8 bases from V and 0 from J, leaving 7 bases between them. This CDR3 spans 12 amino acids. Looked up from germline, CDR1 is MDHEN and CDR2 is SYDVKM. The CDR3 region has the DNA TGTGCCAGCCGTAGCCTGAACACTGAAGCTTTCTTT. Encoded protein: CASRSLNTEAFF.

The V gene is TRBV14, the J gene TRBJ1-2; D gene uncertain. Germline assignment: CDR1 SGHDN and CDR2 FVKESK. V lost 1 base to trimming and J lost 2 bases, with 8 bases between them. CDR3 length equals 14 residues. CDR3 protein: CASSQVSGNYGYTF. The CDR3 coding sequence is TGTGCCAGCAGCCAAGTATCCGGGAACTATGGCTACACCTTC.

V gene TRBV6-6 combines with J gene TRBJ2-7, with TRBD2 as a possible D gene (5 bases). CDR1 and CDR2 (germline): MNHNY, SVGAGI (reference sequence). With 10 bases removed from V and 3 bases from J, the gap between germline ends came to 16 bases. The CDR3 covers 13 residues. Here the CDR3 DNA reads TGTGCCACGGTAGGGAGTTCCTTCTACGAGCAGTACTTC. This encodes CATVGSSFYEQYF.

This clone was observed a handful of times. The V and J genes are TRBV5-1 and TRBJ1-1, with TRBD1 matching 9 bases. The CDR3 totals 15 residues. Germline trimming cut 3 bases from V and 8 bases from J; bases unmatched to any gene: 11. From germline, CDR1 is SGHRS and CDR2 YFSETQ. CDR3 in amino acids: CASSSGQGFGVEAFF. CDR3 nucleotide sequence: TGCGCCAGCAGCTCTGGACAGGGGTTTGGGGTCGAAGCTTTCTTT.

The J gene is TRBJ2-3, the V gene TRBV6-5, with TRBD2 matching over 13 bases. The CDR3 extends over 15 amino acids. The trim removed 5 bases at V and 1 base at J, leaving 0 bases unmatched. CDR1 MNHEY and CDR2 SVGAGI come from the germline V gene. The CDR3 reads CASSGLAGGTDTQYF. The DNA of the CDR3 is TGTGCCAGCAGTGGACTAGCGGGGGGCACAGATACGCAGTATTTT.

This clone appeared a few times. The rearrangement links TRBV10-1 to TRBJ1-2, with D possibly matching TRBD1 (6 bases). The CDR3 consists of 16 residues. Trimming removed 9 bases from V and 1 base from J, with 21 bases in between. Germline V lookup: CDR1 WNHNN, CDR2 SYGVQD (reference sequence). The CDR3 DNA reads TGCGCCAGAAGGGAACAGGGTCCTAACCATAACTATGGCTACACCTTC. Translating it yields CARREQGPNHNYGYTF.

V and J are TRBV6-6 and TRBJ2-5; TRBD1 aligns across 7 bases. The CDR3 has 16 residues. CDR1 and CDR2 (germline): MNHNY, SVGAGI (reference sequence). Trimming cost V 2 bases and J 0 bases; bases outside gene matches: 6. The CDR3 DNA is TGTGCCAGCAGTTACGGATTAGGGGGCTACCAAGAGACCCAGTACTTC. Its protein product is CASSYGLGGYQETQYF.

This clone was counted a single time. The V gene is TRBV5-1, the J gene TRBJ2-5, with 10 bases identical to TRBD2. The CDR3 is made up of 16 amino acids. Germline trimming cut 0 bases from V and 2 bases from J; bases unmatched to any gene: 4. Germline-derived CDR1 and CDR2 are SGHRS and YFSETQ. CDR3 DNA: TGCGCCAGCAGCTTGGTGGGTAGCGGGGGGCAAGAGACCCAGTACTTC. Translating gives CASSLVGSGGQETQYF.

The chain recombines TRBV11-2 with TRBJ2-7; unclear D gene. V lost 1 base to trimming and J lost 2 bases, with 6 bases between them. From germline, CDR1 is SGHAT and CDR2 FQNNGV. The CDR3 extends over 13 amino acids. Here the CDR3 DNA reads TGTGCCAGCAGCTTAGGGCCCCCCTACGAGCAGTACTTC. Translation gives CASSLGPPYEQYF.

This clone was seen only once. The rearrangement uses TRBV5-6 and TRBJ2-2; 11 bases map to TRBD2. V lost 4 bases and J lost 4; bases outside the gene matches: 6. Germline V gives CDR1 SGHDT, CDR2 YYEEEE. The CDR3 length is 16 residues. For the CDR3, the DNA is TGTGCCAGCAGCCTTAGCGGGGGGGCCGTCACCGGGGAGCTGTTTTTT. It translates to CASSLSGGAVTGELFF.

The chain employs TRBV27 and TRBJ2-1, with D possibly matching TRBD2 (7 bases). Germline V lookup: CDR1 MNHEY, CDR2 SMNVEV (reference sequence). The CDR3 contains 15 residues. Trimming stripped 3 bases from V and 10 bases from J, with 19 bases between. CDR3 residues: CASSFGGGGRWEQFF. DNA of the CDR3: TGTGCCAGCAGTTTCGGAGGGGGGGGCCGCTGGGAGCAGTTCTTC.